Presented here are 15 T cell receptor beta chains from one specimen sequenced in a study of blood T cells in healthy people across ages. Next came a second PCR, run for 7 to 11 cycles, which used a sample-barcoded 5' primer along with a J-beta primer mix. MiXCR, run by TCRdb on the 5' RACE reads, gives a single entry per CDR3 protein. The profile shows around 520,000 distinct CDR3 sequences, over 25% of them singletons. This sample was shared with a second study, whose subject was T cells of mothers and their children.

The sample was blood. Receptors were obtained from a boy between 2 and 10 years old in good health.

The CDR3 nucleotides are TGTGCCAGCAGTTACGGGACAAGGCCATACAATGAGCAGTTCTTC. Protein product: CASSYGTRPYNEQFF. The rearrangement uses TRBV6-2 or TRBV6-3 and TRBJ2-1, with D possibly matching TRBD1 (6 bases). CDR1 is MNHEY and CDR2 is SVGEGT in the germline V gene. This CDR3 comprises 15 residues. V lost 2 bases and J lost 4, with 12 bases in between.

The chain uses TRBV21-1 and TRBJ1-1; the listed D gene, TRBD1, was not tested against the DNA. TRBV21-1 is a recognized pseudogene. The CDR3 has 16 amino acids. The CDR3: CASRCRDRGYNTQAFF. In DNA, the CDR3 is TGTGCCAGCCGATGCCGGGACAGGGGTTACAATACTCAAGCTTTCTTT.

The genes are TRBV12-3 or TRBV12-4 and TRBJ2-3; D is unresolved. The CDR3 totals 17 residues. The germline V and J ends were trimmed by 3 bases and 4 bases, with 20 bases remaining between them. CDR3 residues: CASSFFLRQVRADTQYF. CDR3 bases: TGTGCCAGCAGTTTCTTCCTAAGGCAGGTTAGGGCAGATACGCAGTATTTT.

This chain links TRBV20-1 with TRBJ1-2; no reliable D call. The CDR3 runs to 14 residues. V was trimmed by 2 bases and J by 7 bases, leaving 17 bases between them. In germline, CDR1 is DFQATT, CDR2 SNEGSKA (reference sequence). The CDR3 sequence is CSARKAEGMGGYTF. DNA of the CDR3: TGCAGTGCTAGAAAGGCAGAAGGGATGGGTGGCTACACCTTC.

Worth noting for this clonotype: Sequence at one end of the junction differs from germline and may be a read error. The gene calls are TRBV9 and TRBJ2-7; 9 bases agree with TRBD1. CDR1 is SGDLS and CDR2 is YYNGEE in the germline V gene. This CDR3 contains 14 residues. Here the CDR3 reads CASSHKDRGMEQCF. The DNA of the CDR3 is TGTGCCAGCAGCCACAAGGACAGGGGAATGGAGCAGTGCTTC.

The chain is built from TRBV27 and TRBJ2-7; D remains ambiguous. V was shortened by 3 bases and J by 1 base, with 10 bases between the two germline ends. This CDR3 contains 14 residues. Germline V gene sequence: CDR1 MNHEY, CDR2 SMNVEV (reference sequence). The DNA of the CDR3 is TGTGCCAGCAGTTTTCTGGTCGGGTCCTACGAGCAGTACTTC. Protein sequence: CASSFLVGSYEQYF.

The chain couples TRBV5-1 to TRBJ2-7, with 10 bases that match TRBD2. Germline V lookup: CDR1 SGHRS, CDR2 YFSETQ. V lost 3 bases to trimming and J lost 0 bases; unmatched junction nucleotides: 9. The CDR3 length is 17 residues. CDR3: CASSSIWTSGVSYEQYF. The CDR3 DNA is TGCGCCAGCAGCTCCATCTGGACTAGCGGTGTCTCCTACGAGCAGTACTTC.

This chain links TRBV20-1 with TRBJ2-3; 8 nucleotides line up with TRBD2. The CDR3 length is 13 residues. The ends lost 3 bases at V and 4 bases at J; junction bases unmatched: 3. CDR1 is DFQATT and CDR2 is SNEGSKA in the germline V gene (reference sequence). The CDR3 protein is CSASRGGPDTQYF. The CDR3 bases are TGCAGTGCTAGTCGGGGGGGACCAGATACGCAGTATTTT.

The V gene is TRBV9, the J gene TRBJ2-2; TRBD1 might be the D (6 bases). Germline CDR1 and CDR2: SGDLS and YYNGEE. The germline V and J ends were trimmed by 10 bases and 3 bases, with 10 bases remaining between them. The CDR3 is 12 amino acids. The CDR3 nucleotides are TGTGCCTCAGGGGTCGACACCGGGGAGCTGTTTTTT. It yields the protein CASGVDTGELFF.

The chain employs TRBV7-8 and TRBJ1-1; D not resolved. The CDR3 loop spans 14 amino acids. CDR1 is SGHVS, CDR2 FQNEAQ, per germline. The V end lost 3 bases, the J end lost 0 bases, and 8 bases lay between the germline ends. CDR3 in amino acids: CASSLIGMNTEAFF. The CDR3 DNA reads TGTGCCAGCAGCTTGATAGGCATGAACACTGAAGCTTTCTTT.

This clonotype was counted between two and nine times. The chain is built from TRBV9 and TRBJ1-2; 7 nucleotides agree with TRBD1. The junction had 11 bases not matched to a gene; V was cut back by 2 bases and J by 4 bases. Germline V gene data show CDR1 as SGDLS and CDR2 as YYNGEE. The CDR3 extends over 16 amino acids. The CDR3 DNA is TGTGCCAGCAGCGTTTCCGGGACAGTTTTATTCTATGGCTACACCTTC. Encoded protein: CASSVSGTVLFYGYTF.

The gene calls are TRBV6-2 or TRBV6-3 and TRBJ2-7; 7 positions agree with TRBD1. The CDR3 extends over 17 amino acids. Looked up from germline, CDR1 is MNHEY and CDR2 is SVGEGT. The ends lost 4 bases at V and 3 bases at J; junction bases unmatched: 15. Here the CDR3 DNA reads TGTGCCAGCAGTTTAGAGGGTTACGGGACAGCGTACTACGAGCAGTACTTC. This sequence encodes CASSLEGYGTAYYEQYF.

This clonotype appeared a few times. The V call is TRBV3-1, the J call TRBJ1-5, with 8 bases that match TRBD1. Germline CDR1 is LGHDT and CDR2 is YNNKEL (reference sequence). This CDR3 is 17 amino acids long. The ends lost 4 bases at V and 7 bases at J; junction bases unmatched: 15. The CDR3 spells CASSPYASTGGNQPQHF. In DNA, the CDR3 is TGTGCCAGCAGCCCCTATGCATCCACAGGGGGGAACCAGCCCCAGCATTTT.

V gene TRBV7-2 combines with J gene TRBJ2-3; D remains unclear. Per germline, CDR1 SGHTA and CDR2 FQGNSA. This CDR3 has 14 amino acids. V dropped 1 base and J dropped 2 bases, with 7 bases sitting between them. The CDR3 sequence: CASSLGPLTDTQYF. The CDR3 nucleotides read TGTGCCAGCAGCTTAGGACCCCTCACAGATACGCAGTATTTT.

This clonotype was counted only a few times. Compared with germline, one end of the junction differs, possibly owing to a read error. The rearrangement uses TRBV4-1 and TRBJ2-5; no definite D call. CDR1 is MGHRA and CDR2 is YSYEKL in the germline V gene. There are 14 residues in the CDR3. CDR3 amino acids: CASSPLPLLETQYF. CDR3 nucleotides: TGCGCCAGCAGCCCCCTCCCGCTTCTAGAGACCCAGTACTTT.